This record looks at one T cell receptor (beta chain) sequence and its context. With 5 bases clipped from V and 11 bases from J, the junction kept 11 bases outside the gene matches. The germline CDR1 and CDR2 sequences are SGHTA and FQGNSA. This CDR3 region has 13 residues. The record originates from a study of blood T cell repertoires in COVID-19. As processed by the authors: Amplification with reference gene primers provided the estimates of nucleated cell counts. Generated by immunoSEQ multiplex PCR, the TCRdb table keeps only in-frame clones and is missing some. V, J and clone size reflect that table, while D and trimming were determined from the DNA. Of some 350,000 clones in the sample, around 87% were seen once.

The TCR originated in a man between 18 and 35 years old who had recovered from COVID-19. The J gene is TRBJ1-2, the V gene TRBV7-2, with TRBD1 identical over 7 bases. Sequencing was performed on PBMCs or T cells enriched from blood (not recorded which). CDR3 DNA sequence: TGTGCCAGCAGCCGGGACAGTGGAATTTTTTACACCTTC. Translating it yields CASSRDSGIFYTF.